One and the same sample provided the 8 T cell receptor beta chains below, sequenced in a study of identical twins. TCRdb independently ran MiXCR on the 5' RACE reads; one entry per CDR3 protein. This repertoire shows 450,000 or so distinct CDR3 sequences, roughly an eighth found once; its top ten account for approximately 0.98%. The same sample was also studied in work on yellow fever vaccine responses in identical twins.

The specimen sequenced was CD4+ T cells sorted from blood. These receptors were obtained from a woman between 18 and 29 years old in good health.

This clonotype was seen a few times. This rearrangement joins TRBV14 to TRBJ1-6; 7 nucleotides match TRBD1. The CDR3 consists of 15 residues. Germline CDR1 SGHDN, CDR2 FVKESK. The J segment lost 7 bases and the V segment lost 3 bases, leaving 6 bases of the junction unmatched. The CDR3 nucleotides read TGTGCCAGCAGCCAGAACAGGGGTTCCAATTCACCCCTCCACTTT. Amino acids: CASSQNRGSNSPLHF.

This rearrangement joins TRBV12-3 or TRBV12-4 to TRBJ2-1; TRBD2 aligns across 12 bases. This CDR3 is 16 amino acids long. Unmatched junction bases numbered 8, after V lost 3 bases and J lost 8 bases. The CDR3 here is CASSLALAGGLDEQFF. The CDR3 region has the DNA TGTGCCAGCAGTTTGGCCCTAGCGGGGGGGCTCGATGAGCAGTTCTTC.

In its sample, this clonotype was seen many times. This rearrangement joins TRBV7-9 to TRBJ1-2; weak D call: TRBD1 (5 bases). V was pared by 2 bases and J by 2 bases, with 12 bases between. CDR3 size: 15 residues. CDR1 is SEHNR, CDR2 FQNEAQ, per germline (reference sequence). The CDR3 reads CASSLRLDSNYGYTF. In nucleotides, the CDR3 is TGTGCCAGCAGCTTACGGTTAGACAGCAACTATGGCTACACCTTC.

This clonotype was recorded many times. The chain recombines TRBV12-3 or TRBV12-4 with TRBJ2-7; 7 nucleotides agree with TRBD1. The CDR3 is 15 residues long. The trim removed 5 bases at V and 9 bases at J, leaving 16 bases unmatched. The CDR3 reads CASSITGQTVLGQYF. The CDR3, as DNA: TGTGCCAGCAGTATAACGGGACAGACCGTTTTAGGGCAGTACTTC.

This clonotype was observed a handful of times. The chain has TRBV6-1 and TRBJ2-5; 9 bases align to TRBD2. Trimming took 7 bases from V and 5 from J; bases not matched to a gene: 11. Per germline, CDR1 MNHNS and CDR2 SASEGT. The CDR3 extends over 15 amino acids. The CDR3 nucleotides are TGTGCCAGCAACCGAATGGGACTAGCTAAGGAGACCCAGTACTTC. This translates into CASNRMGLAKETQYF.

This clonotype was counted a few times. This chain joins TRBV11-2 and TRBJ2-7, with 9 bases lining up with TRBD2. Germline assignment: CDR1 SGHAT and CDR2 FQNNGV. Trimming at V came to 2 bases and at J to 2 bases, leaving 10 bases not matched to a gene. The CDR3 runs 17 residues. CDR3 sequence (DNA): TGTGCCAGCAGCTTAATTAGCGGGGGTTTCCTCGCCTACGAGCAGTACTTC. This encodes CASSLISGGFLAYEQYF.

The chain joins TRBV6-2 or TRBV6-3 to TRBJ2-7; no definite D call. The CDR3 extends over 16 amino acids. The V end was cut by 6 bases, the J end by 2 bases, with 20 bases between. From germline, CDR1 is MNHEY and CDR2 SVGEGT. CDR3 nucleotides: TGTGCCAGCAGACGACTTCCCATTATCGACACCTACGAGCAGTACTTC. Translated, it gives CASRRLPIIDTYEQYF.

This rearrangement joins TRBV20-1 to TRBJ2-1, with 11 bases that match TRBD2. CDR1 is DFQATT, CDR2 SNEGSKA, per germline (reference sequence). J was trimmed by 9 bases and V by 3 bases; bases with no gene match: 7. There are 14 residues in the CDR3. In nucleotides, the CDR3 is TGCAGTGCTAGCCTAGCGGGAGGACGGCGTGAGCAGTTCTTC. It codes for CSASLAGGRREQFF.